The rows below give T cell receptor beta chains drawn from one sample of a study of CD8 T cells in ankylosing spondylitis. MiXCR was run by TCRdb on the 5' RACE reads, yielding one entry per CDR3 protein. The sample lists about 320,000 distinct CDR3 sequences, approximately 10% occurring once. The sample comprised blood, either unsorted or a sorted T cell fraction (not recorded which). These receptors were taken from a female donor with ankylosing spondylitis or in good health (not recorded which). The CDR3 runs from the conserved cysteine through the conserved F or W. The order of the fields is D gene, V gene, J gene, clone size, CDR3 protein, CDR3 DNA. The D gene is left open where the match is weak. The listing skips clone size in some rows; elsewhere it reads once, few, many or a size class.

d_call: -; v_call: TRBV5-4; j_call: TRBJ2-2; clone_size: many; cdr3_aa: CASSLVASNTGELFF; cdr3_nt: TGTGCCAGCAGCTTGGTAGCAAGTAACACCGGGGAGCTGTTTTTT
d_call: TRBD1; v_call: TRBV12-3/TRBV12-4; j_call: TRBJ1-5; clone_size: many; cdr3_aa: CASSYTGGGQPQHF; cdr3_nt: TGTGCCAGCAGCTACACAGGGGGAGGTCAGCCCCAGCATTTT
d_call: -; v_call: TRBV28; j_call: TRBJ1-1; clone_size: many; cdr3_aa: CASSFLTQNTEAFF; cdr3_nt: TGTGCCAGCAGTTTCTTAACACAAAACACTGAAGCTTTCTTT
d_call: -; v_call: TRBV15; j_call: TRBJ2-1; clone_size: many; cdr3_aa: CATSRAHSSYNEQFF; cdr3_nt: TGTGCCACCAGCAGAGCCCACTCCTCCTACAATGAGCAGTTCTTC
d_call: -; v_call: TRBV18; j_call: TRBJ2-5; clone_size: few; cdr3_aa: CASSPLPLGTQYF; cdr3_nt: TGTGCCAGCTCACCACTACCTCTAGGGACCCAGTACTTC
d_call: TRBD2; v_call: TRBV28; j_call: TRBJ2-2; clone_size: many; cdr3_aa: CASSSFPGLAVNTGELFF; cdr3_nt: TGTGCCAGCAGTTCCTTCCCGGGACTAGCGGTGAACACCGGGGAGCTGTTTTTT
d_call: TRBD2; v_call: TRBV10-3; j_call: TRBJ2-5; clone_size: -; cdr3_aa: CAISEPPTGGTQYF; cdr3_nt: TGTGCCATCAGTGAGCCGCCAACGGGGGGGACCCAGTACTTC
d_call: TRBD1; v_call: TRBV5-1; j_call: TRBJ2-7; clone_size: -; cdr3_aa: CASSAETGYEQYF; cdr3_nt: TGCGCCAGCAGCGCTGAGACAGGGTACGAGCAGTACTTC
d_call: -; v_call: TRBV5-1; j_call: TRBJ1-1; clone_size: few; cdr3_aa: CASRNTNTEAFF; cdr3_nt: TGCGCCAGCAGGAACACGAACACTGAAGCTTTCTTT
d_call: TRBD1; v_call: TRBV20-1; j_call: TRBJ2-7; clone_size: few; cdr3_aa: CSAPWTGGSSEQYF; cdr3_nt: TGCAGTGCCCCCTGGACAGGGGGCTCGTCCGAGCAGTACTTC
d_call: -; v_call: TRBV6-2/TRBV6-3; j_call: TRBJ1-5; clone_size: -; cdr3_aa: CASSYSRSEQGNNQPQHF; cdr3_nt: TGTGCCAGCAGTTACTCGAGGTCGGAGCAGGGGAACAATCAGCCCCAGCATTTT
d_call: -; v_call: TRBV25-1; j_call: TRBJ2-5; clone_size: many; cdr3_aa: CASSPQGGGGETQYF; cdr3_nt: TGTGCCAGCAGTCCCCAAGGTGGAGGCGGAGAGACCCAGTACTTC
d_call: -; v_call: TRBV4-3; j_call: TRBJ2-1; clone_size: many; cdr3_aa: CASSSLYNEQFF; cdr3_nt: TGCGCCAGCAGCTCGCTCTACAATGAGCAGTTCTTC
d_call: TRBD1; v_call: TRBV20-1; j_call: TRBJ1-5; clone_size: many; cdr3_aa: CSATNPGQGGNQPQHF; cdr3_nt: TGCAGTGCTACGAATCCGGGACAGGGTGGCAATCAGCCCCAGCATTTT
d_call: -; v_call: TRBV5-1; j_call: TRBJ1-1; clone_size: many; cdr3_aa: CASSTDSKTEAFF; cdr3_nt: TGCGCCAGCAGCACGGACAGCAAAACTGAAGCTTTCTTT
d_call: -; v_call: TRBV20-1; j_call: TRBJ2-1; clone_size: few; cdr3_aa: CSARGRDLYLEQFF; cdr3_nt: TGCAGTGCTAGAGGAAGGGACCTGTACCTTGAGCAGTTCTTC
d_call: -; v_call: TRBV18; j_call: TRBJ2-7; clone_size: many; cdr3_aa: CASSPVTREQYF; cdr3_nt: TGTGCCAGCTCACCGGTCACGAGGGAGCAGTACTTC
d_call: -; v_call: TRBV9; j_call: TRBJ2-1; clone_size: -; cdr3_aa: CASSVAGLFGYNEQFF; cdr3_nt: TGTGCCAGCAGCGTAGCTGGGCTATTTGGCTACAATGAGCAGTTCTTC
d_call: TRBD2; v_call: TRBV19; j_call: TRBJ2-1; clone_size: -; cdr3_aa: CASSFSGGGDEQFF; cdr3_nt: TGTGCCAGTAGTTTTAGCGGGGGAGGGGATGAGCAGTTCTTC
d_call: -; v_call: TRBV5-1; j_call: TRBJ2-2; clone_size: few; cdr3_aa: CASNIQASTGELFF; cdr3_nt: TGCGCCAGCAATATCCAAGCCAGCACCGGGGAGCTGTTTTTT
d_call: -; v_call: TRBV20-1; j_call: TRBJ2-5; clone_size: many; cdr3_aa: CSASVYSKETQYF; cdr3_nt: TGCAGTGCTAGTGTTTACAGCAAAGAGACCCAGTACTTC
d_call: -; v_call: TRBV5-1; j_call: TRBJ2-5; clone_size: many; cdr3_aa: CASSHPSETQYF; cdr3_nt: TGCGCCAGCAGCCACCCTTCCGAGACCCAGTACTTC
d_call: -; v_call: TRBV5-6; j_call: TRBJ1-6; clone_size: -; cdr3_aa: CASNPTGAGRNSPLHF; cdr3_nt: TGTGCCAGCAACCCAACAGGAGCAGGGAGGAATTCACCCCTCCACTTT
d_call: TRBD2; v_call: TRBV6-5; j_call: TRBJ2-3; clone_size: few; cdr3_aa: CASSYRASGGASTDTQYF; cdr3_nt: TGTGCCAGCAGTTACCGGGCTAGCGGGGGGGCCAGCACAGATACGCAGTATTTT
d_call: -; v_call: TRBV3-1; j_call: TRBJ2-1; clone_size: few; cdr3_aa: CASSYEGEQFF; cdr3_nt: TGTGCCAGCAGCTACGAGGGTGAGCAGTTCTTC
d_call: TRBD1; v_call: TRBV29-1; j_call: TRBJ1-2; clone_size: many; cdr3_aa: CSVGEPQGRDYGYTF; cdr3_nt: TGCAGCGTTGGGGAACCACAGGGGCGGGACTATGGCTACACCTTC
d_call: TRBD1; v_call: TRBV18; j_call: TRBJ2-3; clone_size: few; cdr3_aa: CASSPRTGEDTQYF; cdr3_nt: TGTGCCAGCTCACCAAGAACAGGGGAGGATACGCAGTATTTT
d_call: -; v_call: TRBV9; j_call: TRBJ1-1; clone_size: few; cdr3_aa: CASSLQRGGEAFF; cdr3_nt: TGTGCCAGCAGCCTCCAACGTGGCGGTGAAGCTTTCTTT
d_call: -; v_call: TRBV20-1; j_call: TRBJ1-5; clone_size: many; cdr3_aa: CSAKRGPSGGQPQHF; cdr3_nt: TGCAGTGCTAAGAGGGGCCCTAGTGGGGGACAGCCCCAGCATTTT
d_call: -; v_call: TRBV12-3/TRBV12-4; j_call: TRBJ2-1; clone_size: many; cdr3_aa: CASSLGQGAYNEQFF; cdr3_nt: TGTGCCAGCAGTTTAGGGCAGGGAGCCTACAATGAGCAGTTCTTC
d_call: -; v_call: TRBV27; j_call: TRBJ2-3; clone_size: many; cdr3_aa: CATLEGATQYF; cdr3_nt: TGTGCCACTCTTGAGGGTGCTACGCAGTATTTT
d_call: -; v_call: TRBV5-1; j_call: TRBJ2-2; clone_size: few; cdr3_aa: CASSLAAQPNTGELFF; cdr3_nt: TGCGCCAGCAGCTTGGCCGCCCAACCGAACACCGGGGAGCTGTTTTTT
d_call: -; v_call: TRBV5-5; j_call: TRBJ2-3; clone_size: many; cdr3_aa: CASSLVNAGYTDTQYF; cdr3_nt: TGTGCCAGCAGCTTGGTAAATGCAGGGTACACAGATACGCAGTATTTT
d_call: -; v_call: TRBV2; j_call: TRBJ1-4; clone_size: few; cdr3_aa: CASSPVQKLFF; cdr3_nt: TGTGCCAGCAGTCCTGTACAAAAACTGTTTTTT
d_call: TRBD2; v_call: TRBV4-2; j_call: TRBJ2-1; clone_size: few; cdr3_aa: CASSPSGSGRFGNEQFF; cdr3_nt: TGTGCCAGCAGCCCCTCGGGTAGCGGGAGGTTCGGCAATGAGCAGTTCTTC
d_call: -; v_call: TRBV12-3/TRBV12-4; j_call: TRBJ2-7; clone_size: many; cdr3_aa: CASSRSPSSYEQYF; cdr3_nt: TGTGCCAGCAGCCGTTCCCCCTCCTCCTACGAGCAGTACTTC
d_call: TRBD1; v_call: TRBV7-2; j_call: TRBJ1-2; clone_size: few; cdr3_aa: CASTPGGGSRYGYTF; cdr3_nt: TGTGCCAGCACCCCAGGGGGGGGTTCCCGCTATGGCTACACCTTC
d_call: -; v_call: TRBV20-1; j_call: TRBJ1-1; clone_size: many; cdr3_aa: CSASMARGGLVTEAFF; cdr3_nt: TGCAGTGCTAGTATGGCGAGGGGGGGGCTGGTCACTGAAGCTTTCTTT
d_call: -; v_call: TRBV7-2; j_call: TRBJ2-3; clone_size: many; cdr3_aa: CASSRGLVADTQYF; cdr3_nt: TGTGCCAGCAGCAGGGGGTTAGTCGCAGATACGCAGTATTTT
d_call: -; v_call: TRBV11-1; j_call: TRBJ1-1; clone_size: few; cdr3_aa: CASSLRRGRGSGSTEAFF; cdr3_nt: TGTGCCAGCAGCTTAAGGCGTGGCCGGGGGTCGGGAAGCACTGAAGCTTTCTTT
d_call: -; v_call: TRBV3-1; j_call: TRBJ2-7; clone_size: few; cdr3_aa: CASSFSEGIYEQYF; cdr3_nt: TGTGCCAGCAGCTTTTCGGAGGGAATATACGAGCAGTACTTC
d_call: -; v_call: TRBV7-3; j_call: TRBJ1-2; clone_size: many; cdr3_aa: CASAFSGTQGYTF; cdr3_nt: TGTGCCAGCGCGTTCTCTGGGACCCAGGGCTACACCTTC
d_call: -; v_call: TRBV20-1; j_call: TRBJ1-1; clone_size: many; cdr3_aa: CSARPGENTEAFF; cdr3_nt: TGCAGTGCGCGTCCAGGGGAGAACACTGAAGCTTTCTTT
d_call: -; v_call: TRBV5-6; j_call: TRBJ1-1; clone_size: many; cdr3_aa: CASSLLLGEAFF; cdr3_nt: TGTGCCAGCAGCTTGCTGTTGGGTGAAGCTTTCTTT
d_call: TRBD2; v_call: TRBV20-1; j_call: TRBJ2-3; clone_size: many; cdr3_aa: CSAPPEGSGGRTDTQYF; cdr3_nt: TGCAGTGCTCCCCCGGAGGGTAGCGGGGGTCGCACAGATACGCAGTATTTT
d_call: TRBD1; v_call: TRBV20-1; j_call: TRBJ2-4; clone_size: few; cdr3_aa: CSAGFRGRQNIQYF; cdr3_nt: TGCAGTGCCGGGTTCAGGGGGCGGCAAAACATTCAGTACTTC
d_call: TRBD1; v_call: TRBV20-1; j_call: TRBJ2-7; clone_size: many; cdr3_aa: CSASTTGGEYEQYF; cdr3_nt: TGCAGTGCTAGTACGACAGGGGGCGAGTACGAGCAGTACTTC
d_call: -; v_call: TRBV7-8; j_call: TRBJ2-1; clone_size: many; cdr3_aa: CASSSGRTGGNLNEQFF; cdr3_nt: TGTGCCAGCAGCTCAGGAAGGACAGGAGGGAATCTCAATGAGCAGTTCTTC
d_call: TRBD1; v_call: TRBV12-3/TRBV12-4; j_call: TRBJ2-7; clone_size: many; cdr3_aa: CASSSLDRVRQYF; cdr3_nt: TGTGCCAGCAGTTCCCTTGACAGGGTCAGGCAGTACTTC